One T cell receptor beta chain is described in this entry. The CDR3 is made up of 12 amino acids. The V end lost 4 bases, the J end lost 7 bases, and 10 bases lay between the germline ends. The germline V gene has CDR1 SNHLY and CDR2 FYNNEI. These data belong to a study of technical replicates of blood from a few donors. The table came from immunoSEQ multiplex PCR; TCRdb's copy has only in-frame clones and leaves some out. The sample contains 75,000 to 95,000 clones, 94% of which appear only once. The chain is built from TRBV2 and TRBJ1-2; no definite D call. The origin of this receptor is a human donor in good health. What was sequenced was T cells isolated from PBMCs. As DNA, the CDR3 is TGTGCCAGCAGTGTGGGCGAGGGTGGCTACACCTTC. Residues: CASSVGEGGYTF.